The 16 T cell receptor beta chains in this list originate from one sample, sequenced in a study of OX40 agonist ivuxolimab in advanced cancers. Profiled with immunoSEQ multiplex PCR; TCRdb holds only in-frame clones, not every one. The data show tens of thousands of clones, less than 90% seen once. This material consisted of CD4+ or CD8+ T cells sorted from blood, taken in a trial of the OX40 agonist ivuxolimab. These receptor sequences come from an adult with an advanced solid tumor such as melanoma, head and neck, liver or kidney cancer.

This clone was counted between two and nine times. The chain carries TRBV7-9 and TRBJ1-6, with D maybe TRBD1 (6 bases). From germline, CDR1 is SEHNR and CDR2 FQNEAQ (reference sequence). The CDR3 runs 14 residues. V lost 0 bases and J lost 10, with 10 bases in between. CDR3 residues: CASSLAQGLSPLHF. DNA for the CDR3: TGTGCCAGCAGCTTAGCACAGGGATTATCACCCCTCCACTTT.

The CDR3 DNA follows: TGTGCCAGCAGCGGGACAGGCGGTTCGCTTGCTAATTCACCCCTCCACTTT. This codes for CASSGTGGSLANSPLHF. The chain couples TRBV2 to TRBJ1-6; TRBD1 matches 8 bases. Germline trimming cut 6 bases from V and 6 bases from J; bases unmatched to any gene: 13. The CDR3 runs to 17 residues. Germline V gene lookup returns CDR1 SNHLY and CDR2 FYNNEI.

The chain links TRBV5-4 to TRBJ1-2, with D possibly being TRBD1 (6 bases). The CDR3 sequence is 17 residues long. Looked up from germline, CDR1 is SGHNT and CDR2 is YYREEE (reference sequence). Trimming shortened V by 3 bases and J by 7 bases, and 25 bases separated the two germline ends. CDR3 residues: CASSWTVLTGDKGGYTF. The CDR3 nucleotides read TGTGCCAGCAGCTGGACCGTATTGACCGGGGACAAGGGTGGCTACACCTTC.

The J gene is TRBJ1-5, the V gene TRBV19; D is possibly TRBD1 (6 bases). The CDR3 runs to 16 residues. Trimming took 4 bases from V and 0 from J, leaving 13 bases between them. Per germline, CDR1 LNHDA and CDR2 SQIVND (reference sequence). CDR3 amino acids: CASSTKTGTSNQPQHF. CDR3 DNA sequence: TGTGCCAGTAGTACGAAAACAGGGACTAGCAATCAGCCCCAGCATTTT. Looking up the rest from reference TRBV19 and TRBJ1-5 gives the full variable domain: DGGITQSPKYLFRKEGQNVTLSCEQNLNHDAMYWYRQDPGQGLRLIYYSQIVNDFQKGDIAEGYSVSREKKESFPLTVTSAQKNPTAFYLCASSTKTGTSNQPQHFGDGTRLSIL.

The chain combines TRBV19 with TRBJ2-2, with 7 bases aligning to TRBD1. The CDR3 sequence is 14 residues long. Germline-derived CDR1 and CDR2 are LNHDA and SQIVND (reference sequence). J lost 2 bases, V lost 6 bases, and 3 bases had no gene match. This chain's CDR3 is CASRNRGNTGELFF. CDR3 DNA sequence: TGTGCCAGTAGGAACAGGGGAAACACCGGGGAGCTGTTTTTT.

In its sample, this clone was seen once. The V call is TRBV6-1, the J call TRBJ2-7; possibly TRBD1 for D (6 bases). Germline V gene data show CDR1 as MNHNS and CDR2 as SASEGT. Trimming took 9 bases from V and 3 from J, leaving 15 bases between them. CDR3 length: 13 residues. CDR3 loop: CASNTGTLYEQYV. DNA for the CDR3: TGTGCCAGTAACACAGGGACCCTCTACGAGCAGTACGTC.

This chain uses TRBV7-2 with TRBJ2-1; a possible D gene is TRBD2 (5 bases). Trimming removed 2 bases at V and 5 bases at J, with 19 bases between. CDR1 is SGHTA, CDR2 FQGNSA, per germline. This CDR3 region has 17 residues. CDR3 region: CASSLRPLTSSHNEQFF. CDR3 nucleotides: TGTGCCAGCAGCTTAAGGCCTCTCACTAGTTCTCACAATGAGCAGTTCTTC.

This chain links TRBV27 with TRBJ2-3, with D perhaps matching TRBD1 (5 bases). Germline-derived CDR1 and CDR2 are MNHEY and SMNVEV (reference sequence). The CDR3 runs to 15 residues. V was shortened by 0 bases and J by 8 bases, with 15 bases between the two germline ends. The CDR3 loop is CASSLSRLGVSTQYF. In nucleotides, the CDR3 is TGTGCCAGCAGTTTATCGCGATTAGGGGTTAGTACGCAGTATTTT.

The chain couples TRBV23-1 to TRBJ2-2; TRBD1 or TRBD2 may be the D gene (5 bases each). TRBV23-1 is flagged as an ORF with uncertain function. The CDR3 runs 16 residues. V lost 3 bases, J lost 2 bases, and 13 bases lay in between. The CDR3 loop reads CASSHPRDENTGELFF. The CDR3 DNA follows: TGCGCCAGCAGTCACCCTCGGGACGAAAACACCGGGGAGCTGTTTTTT.

The V call is TRBV6-5, the J call TRBJ1-2, with 8 positions matching TRBD1. This CDR3 is built from 15 residues. The V segment lost 6 bases and the J segment 7 bases; nucleotides outside the gene matches: 13. The germline gives CDR1 MNHEY, CDR2 SVGAGI. The CDR3: CASSEYPRTGPGYTF. Here the CDR3 DNA reads TGTGCCAGCAGCGAATACCCCCGGACAGGGCCTGGCTACACCTTC.

This sequence joins TRBV2 and TRBJ1-5; TRBD1 agrees at 7 bases. The CDR3 spans 16 residues. CDR1 is SNHLY and CDR2 is FYNNEI in the germline V gene. The ends lost 6 bases at V and 1 base at J; junction bases unmatched: 9. CDR3 amino acids: CASRLMQGDSNQPQHF. The DNA of the CDR3 is TGTGCCAGCAGATTGATGCAGGGGGACAGCAATCAGCCCCAGCATTTT.

CDR3 in amino acids: CASSLGGGTDTQYF. The CDR3 nucleotides read TGTGCCAGCAGCTTGGGGGGGGGCACAGATACGCAGTATTTT. V usage is TRBV5-6 and J usage is TRBJ2-3; maybe TRBD2 (6 bases). This CDR3 is built from 14 residues. The germline CDR1 and CDR2 sequences are SGHDT and YYEEEE. The V and J ends lost 0 bases and 1 base respectively, with 6 bases between them.

This clone occurred a few times. This chain connects TRBV30 to TRBJ1-5; D is uncertain. Germline values: CDR1 GTSNPN, CDR2 SVGIG (reference sequence). Trimming shortened V by 0 bases and J by 2 bases, and 8 bases separated the two germline ends. This CDR3 contains 14 residues. The CDR3 sequence: CAWSVYERNQPQHF. The DNA of the CDR3 is TGTGCCTGGAGTGTATACGAACGCAATCAGCCCCAGCATTTT.

The chain links TRBV7-9 to TRBJ1-2; 7 positions match TRBD1. CDR1 and CDR2 (germline): SEHNR, FQNEAQ (reference sequence). Unmatched junction bases numbered 9, after V lost 6 bases and J lost 2 bases. CDR3 length: 15 residues. This CDR3 reads CASRPSGGQNYGYTF. The CDR3 nucleotides read TGTGCCAGCAGACCCTCAGGGGGGCAGAACTATGGCTACACCTTC.

The chain employs TRBV7-2 and TRBJ1-1, with D unclear. This CDR3 has 13 amino acids. The V gene's germline CDR1 is SGHTA and CDR2 FQGNSA. The germline V and J ends were trimmed by 5 bases and 0 bases, with 7 bases remaining between them. The chain's CDR3 is CASSPPMNTEAFF. The CDR3 DNA reads TGTGCCAGCAGCCCCCCAATGAACACTGAAGCTTTCTTT.

The chain has TRBV30 and TRBJ1-5, with a tentative D call TRBD1 (5 bases). Trimming removed 1 base at V and 5 bases at J, with 9 bases between. Germline CDR1 is GTSNPN and CDR2 is SVGIG (reference sequence). The CDR3 runs to 13 residues. The CDR3 is CAWSGTPYQPQHF. CDR3 bases: TGTGCCTGGAGTGGGACACCCTATCAGCCCCAGCATTTT.